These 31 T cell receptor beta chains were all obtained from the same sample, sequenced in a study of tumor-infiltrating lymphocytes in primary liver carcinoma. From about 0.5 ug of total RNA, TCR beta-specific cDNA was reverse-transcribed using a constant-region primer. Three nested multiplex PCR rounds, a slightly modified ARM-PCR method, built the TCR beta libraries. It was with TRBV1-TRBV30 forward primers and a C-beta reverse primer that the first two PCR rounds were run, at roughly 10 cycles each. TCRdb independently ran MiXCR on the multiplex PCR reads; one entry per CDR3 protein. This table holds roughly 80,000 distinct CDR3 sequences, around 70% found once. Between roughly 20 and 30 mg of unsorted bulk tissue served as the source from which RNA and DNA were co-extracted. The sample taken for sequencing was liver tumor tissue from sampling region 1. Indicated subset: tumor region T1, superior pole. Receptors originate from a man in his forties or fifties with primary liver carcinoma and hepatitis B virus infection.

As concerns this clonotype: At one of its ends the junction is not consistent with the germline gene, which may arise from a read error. The CDR3 DNA is TGTACCAGCAGCTTAATGTCTAGCGGGAGGGCCGCTACTAGCACAGATACGCAGTATTTT. Its protein is CTSSLMSSGRAATSTDTQYF. The rearrangement joins TRBV7-9 to TRBJ2-3; 12 bases are a match to TRBD2. This CDR3 is built from 20 residues. Germline lookup yields CDR1 SEHNR and CDR2 FQNEAQ (reference sequence).

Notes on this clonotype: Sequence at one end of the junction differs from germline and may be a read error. In DNA form, the CDR3 reads TGTGCCTGGGAGCGGGAGTCCTACGATGAGCAGTTCTTC. Amino acid sequence: CAWERESYDEQFF. This chain connects TRBV30 to TRBJ2-1, with 8 positions matching TRBD2. Germline V CDR1 and CDR2: GTSNPN, SVGIG (reference sequence). The CDR3 length is 13 residues. Together with reference TRBV30 and TRBJ2-1, the CDR3 gives the full variable domain: SQTIHQWPATLVQPVGSPLSLECTVEGTSNPNLYWYRQAAGRGLQLLFYSVGIGQISSEVPQNLSASRPQDRQFILSSKKLLLSDSGFYLCAWERESYDEQFFGPGTRLTVL.

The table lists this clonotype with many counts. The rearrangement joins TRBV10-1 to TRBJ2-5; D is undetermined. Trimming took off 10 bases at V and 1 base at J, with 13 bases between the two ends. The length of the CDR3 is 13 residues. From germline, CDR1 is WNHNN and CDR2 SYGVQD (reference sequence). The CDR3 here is CATQESFQETQYF. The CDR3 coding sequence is TGCGCCACTCAAGAAAGTTTCCAAGAGACCCAGTACTTC.

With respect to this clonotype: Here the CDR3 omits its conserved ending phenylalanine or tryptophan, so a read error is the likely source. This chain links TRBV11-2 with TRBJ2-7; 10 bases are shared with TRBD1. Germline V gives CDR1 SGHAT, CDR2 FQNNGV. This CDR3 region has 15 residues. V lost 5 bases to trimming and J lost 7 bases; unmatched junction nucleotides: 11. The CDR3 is CASSVRDRGFYEQYL. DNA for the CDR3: TGTGCCAGCAGCGTCCGGGACAGGGGTTTCTATGAGCAGTACTTA.

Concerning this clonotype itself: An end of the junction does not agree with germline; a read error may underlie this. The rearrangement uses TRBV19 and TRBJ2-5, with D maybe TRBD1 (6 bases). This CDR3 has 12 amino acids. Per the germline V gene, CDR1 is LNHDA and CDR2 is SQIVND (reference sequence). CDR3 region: CATRDIPETHYF. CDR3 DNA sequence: TGTGCCACGAGGGACATCCCGGAGACCCACTACTTT.

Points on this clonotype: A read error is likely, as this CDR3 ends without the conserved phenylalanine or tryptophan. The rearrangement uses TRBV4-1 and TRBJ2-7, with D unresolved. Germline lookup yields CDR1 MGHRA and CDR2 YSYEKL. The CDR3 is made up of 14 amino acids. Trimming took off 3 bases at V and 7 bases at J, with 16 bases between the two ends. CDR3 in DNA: TGCGCCAGCAGCCATGATCAACTAACGGAAGAGCAGTACTAC. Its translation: CASSHDQLTEEQYY.

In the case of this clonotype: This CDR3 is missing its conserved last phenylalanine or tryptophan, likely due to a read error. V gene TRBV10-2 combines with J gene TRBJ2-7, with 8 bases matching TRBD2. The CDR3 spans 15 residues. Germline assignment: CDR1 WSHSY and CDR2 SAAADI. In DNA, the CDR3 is TGCGTCAGCAGCCACGGACTAGCAGGAGAAGACGAGCAGTACCTC. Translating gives CVSSHGLAGEDEQYL.

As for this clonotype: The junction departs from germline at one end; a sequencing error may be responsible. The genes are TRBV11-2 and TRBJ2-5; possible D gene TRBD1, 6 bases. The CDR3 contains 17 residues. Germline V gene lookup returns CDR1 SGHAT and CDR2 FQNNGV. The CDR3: CASNLVSGGCRQETQYF. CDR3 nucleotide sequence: TGTGCCAGCAACTTAGTCAGTGGGGGCTGTCGGCAAGAGACCCAATACTTC. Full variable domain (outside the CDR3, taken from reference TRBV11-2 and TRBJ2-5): EAGVAQSPRYKIIEKRQSVAFWCNPISGHATLYWYQQILGQGPKLLIQFQNNGVVDDSQLPKDRFSAERLKGVDSTLKIQPAKLEDSAVYLCASNLVSGGCRQETQYFGPGTRLLVL.

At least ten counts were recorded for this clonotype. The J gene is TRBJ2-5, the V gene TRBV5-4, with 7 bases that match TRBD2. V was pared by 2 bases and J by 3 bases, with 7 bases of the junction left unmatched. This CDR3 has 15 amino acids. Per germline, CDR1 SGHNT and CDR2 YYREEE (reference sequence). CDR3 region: CASSFFHAGEETQYF. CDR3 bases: TGTGCCAGCAGCTTTTTTCACGCGGGAGAAGAGACCCAGTACTTC.

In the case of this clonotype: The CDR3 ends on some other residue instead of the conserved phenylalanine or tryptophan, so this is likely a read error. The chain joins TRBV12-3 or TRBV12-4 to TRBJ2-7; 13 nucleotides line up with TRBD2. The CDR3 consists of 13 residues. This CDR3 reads CTSDGLAGDEQYY. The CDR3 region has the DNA TGTACCAGCGACGGACTAGCGGGAGACGAGCAGTACTAC.

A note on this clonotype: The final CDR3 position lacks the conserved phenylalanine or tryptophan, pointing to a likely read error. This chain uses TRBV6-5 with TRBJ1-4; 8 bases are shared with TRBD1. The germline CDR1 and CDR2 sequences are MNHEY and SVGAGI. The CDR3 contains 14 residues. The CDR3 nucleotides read TGTGTCAGCAGTCGACAGGGGCGGAATGAAAAACTGTTTATT. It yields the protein CVSSRQGRNEKLFI.

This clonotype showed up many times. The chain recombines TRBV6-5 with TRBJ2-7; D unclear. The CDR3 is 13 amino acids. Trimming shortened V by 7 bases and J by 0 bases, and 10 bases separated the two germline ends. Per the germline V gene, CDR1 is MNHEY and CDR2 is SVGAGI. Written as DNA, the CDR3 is TGTGCCAGCAAAAACTACGGCTCCTACGAGCAGTACTTC. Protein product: CASKNYGSYEQYF.

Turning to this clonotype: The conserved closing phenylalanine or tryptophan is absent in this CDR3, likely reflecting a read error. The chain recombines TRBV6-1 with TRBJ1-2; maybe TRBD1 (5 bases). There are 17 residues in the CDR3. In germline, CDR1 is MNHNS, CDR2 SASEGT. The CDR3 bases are TGTGCCAGCAGTCCTACCAGGGTATCACCTATCCCCTATGGTTACACCCTC. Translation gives CASSPTRVSPIPYGYTL.

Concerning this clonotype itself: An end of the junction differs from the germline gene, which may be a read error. The CDR3 nucleotides read TGTGACAGCAGCTTGGGTATCGTACTAGCCATGGGTGAGCAGTTCTTC. Residues: CDSSLGIVLAMGEQFF. The chain is built from TRBV11-2 and TRBJ2-1; the D gene is possibly TRBD2 (6 bases). Looked up from germline, CDR1 is SGHAT and CDR2 is FQNNGV. The CDR3 has 16 residues.

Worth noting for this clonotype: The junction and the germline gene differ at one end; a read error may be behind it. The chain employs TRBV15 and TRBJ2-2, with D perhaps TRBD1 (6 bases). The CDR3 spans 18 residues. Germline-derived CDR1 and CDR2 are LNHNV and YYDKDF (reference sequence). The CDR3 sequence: CATSRGSVTTGVTGELLF. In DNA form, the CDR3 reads TGTGCCACCAGCAGAGGTTCTGTGACGACAGGAGTCACCGGTGAGCTGCTTTTT.

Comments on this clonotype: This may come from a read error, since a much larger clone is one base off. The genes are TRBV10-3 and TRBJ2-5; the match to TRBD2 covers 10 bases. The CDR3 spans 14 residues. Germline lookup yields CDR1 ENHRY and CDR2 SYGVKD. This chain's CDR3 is CTISDEAGGETQYF. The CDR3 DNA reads TGTACCATCAGTGACGAAGCGGGAGGGGAGACCCAGTACTTC.

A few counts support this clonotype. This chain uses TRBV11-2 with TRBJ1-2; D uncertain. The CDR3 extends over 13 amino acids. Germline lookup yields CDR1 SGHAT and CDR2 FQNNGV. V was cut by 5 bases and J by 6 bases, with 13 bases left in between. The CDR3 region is CASSLGFDHGYTF. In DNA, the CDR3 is TGTGCCAGCAGCCTGGGCTTTGACCATGGCTACACCTTC.

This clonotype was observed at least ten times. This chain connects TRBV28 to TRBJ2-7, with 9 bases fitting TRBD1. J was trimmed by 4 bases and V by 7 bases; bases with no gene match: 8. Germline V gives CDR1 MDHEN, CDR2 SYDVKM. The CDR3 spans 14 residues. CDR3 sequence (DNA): TGTGCCAGCAACACAGGGGGCTGGGGTTACGAGCAGTACTTC. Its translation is CASNTGGWGYEQYF.

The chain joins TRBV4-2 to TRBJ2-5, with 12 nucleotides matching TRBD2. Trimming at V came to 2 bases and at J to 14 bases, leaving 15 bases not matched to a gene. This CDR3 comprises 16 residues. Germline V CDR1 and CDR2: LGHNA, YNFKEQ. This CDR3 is CASSQRLAGAGETRYF. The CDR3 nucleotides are TGTGCCAGCAGCCAAAGACTAGCGGGAGCGGGAGAGACCCGCTACTTC.

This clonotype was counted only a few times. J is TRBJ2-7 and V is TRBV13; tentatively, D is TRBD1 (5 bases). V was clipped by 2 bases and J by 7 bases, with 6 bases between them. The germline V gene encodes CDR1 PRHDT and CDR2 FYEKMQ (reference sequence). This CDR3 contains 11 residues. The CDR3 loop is CASSLQGEQYF. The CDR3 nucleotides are TGTGCCAGCAGCTTACAGGGTGAGCAGTACTTC.

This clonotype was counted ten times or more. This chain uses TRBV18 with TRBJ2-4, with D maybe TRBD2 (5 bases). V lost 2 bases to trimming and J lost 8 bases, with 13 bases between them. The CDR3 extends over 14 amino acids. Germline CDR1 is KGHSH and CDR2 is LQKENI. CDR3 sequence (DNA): TGTGCCAGCTCACCAACTAGGTCCGTGGACATTCAGTACTTC. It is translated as CASSPTRSVDIQYF. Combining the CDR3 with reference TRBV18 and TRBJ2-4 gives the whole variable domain NAGVMQNPRHLVRRRGQEARLRCSPMKGHSHVYWYRQLPEEGLKFMVYLQKENIIDESGMPKERFSAEFPKEGPSILRIQQVVRGDSAAYFCASSPTRSVDIQYFGAGTRLSVL.

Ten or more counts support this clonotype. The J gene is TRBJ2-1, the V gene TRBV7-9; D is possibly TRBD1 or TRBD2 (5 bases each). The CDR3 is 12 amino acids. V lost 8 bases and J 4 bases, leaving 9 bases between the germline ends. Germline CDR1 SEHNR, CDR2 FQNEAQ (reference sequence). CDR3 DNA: TGTGCCAGCCGGGACCAGTACAATGAGCAGTTCTTC. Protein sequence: CASRDQYNEQFF. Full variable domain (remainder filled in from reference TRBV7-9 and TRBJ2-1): DTGVSQNPRHKITKRGQNVTFRCDPISEHNRLYWYRQTLGQGPEFLTYFQNEAQLEKSRLLSDRFSAERPKGSFSTLEIQRTEQGDSAMYLCASRDQYNEQFFGPGTRLTVL.

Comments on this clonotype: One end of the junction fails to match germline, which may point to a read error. Here the CDR3 reads CANSQAGASVYNEQFF. CDR3 coding DNA: TGTGCCAACAGCCAGGCGGGGGCTAGCGTCTACAATGAGCAGTTCTTC. The V call is TRBV4-2, the J call TRBJ2-1; weak D call: TRBD2 (7 bases). In germline, CDR1 is LGHNA, CDR2 YNFKEQ. This CDR3 has 16 residues.

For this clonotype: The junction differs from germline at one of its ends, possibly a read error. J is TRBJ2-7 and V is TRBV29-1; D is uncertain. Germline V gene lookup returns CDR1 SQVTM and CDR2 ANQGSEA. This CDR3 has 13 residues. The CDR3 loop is CSVEGLLPNERYF. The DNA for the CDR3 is TGCAGCGTTGAGGGGTTGTTACCAAACGAGCGGTACTTC.

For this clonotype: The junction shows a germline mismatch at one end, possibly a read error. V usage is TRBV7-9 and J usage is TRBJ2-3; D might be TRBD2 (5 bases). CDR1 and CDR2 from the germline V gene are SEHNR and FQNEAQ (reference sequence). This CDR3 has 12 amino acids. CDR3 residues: CASSSGSDTHYF. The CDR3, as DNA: TGTGCTAGCAGCTCGGGATCAGATACGCATTATTTT.

DNA of the CDR3: TGTGCCAGCAGTGGAAAGACACGACTTATTGTTCTAACTGGGGCCAACGTCCTGACTTTC. This codes for CASSGKTRLIVLTGANVLTF. The V gene is TRBV2, the J gene TRBJ2-6, with D hard to call. The germline gives CDR1 SNHLY, CDR2 FYNNEI. V lost 4 bases and J 2 bases, leaving 24 bases between the germline ends. This CDR3 contains 20 residues.

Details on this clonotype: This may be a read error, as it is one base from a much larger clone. This chain's CDR3 is CASNPETGGYTQYF. DNA for the CDR3: TGTGCCAGCAATCCCGAGACAGGGGGCTATACGCAGTATTTT. The chain employs TRBV7-9 and TRBJ2-3, with 10 bases fitting TRBD1. V shed 7 bases, J shed 7 bases, and the junction held 8 bases outside the gene matches. The CDR3 extends over 14 amino acids. The V gene's germline CDR1 is SEHNR and CDR2 FQNEAQ (reference sequence). The full variable domain, completed using reference TRBV7-9 and TRBJ2-3, is DTGVSQNPRHKITKRGQNVTFRCDPISEHNRLYWYRQTLGQGPEFLTYFQNEAQLEKSRLLSDRFSAERPKGSFSTLEIQRTEQGDSAMYLCASNPETGGYTQYFGPGTRLTVL.

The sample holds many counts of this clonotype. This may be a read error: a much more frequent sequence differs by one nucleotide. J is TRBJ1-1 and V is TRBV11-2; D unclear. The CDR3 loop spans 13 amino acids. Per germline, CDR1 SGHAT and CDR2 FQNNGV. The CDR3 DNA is TGTGCCTGCAGCTTAGTGTTTGGCTCGGGGGCTTTCTTT. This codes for CACSLVFGSGAFF.

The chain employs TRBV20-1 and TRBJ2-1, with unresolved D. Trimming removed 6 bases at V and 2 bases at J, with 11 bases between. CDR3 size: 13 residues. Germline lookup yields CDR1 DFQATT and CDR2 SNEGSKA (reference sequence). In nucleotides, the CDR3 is TGCAGTGCCCAGTTGGGCCCCTACAATGAGCAGTTCTTC. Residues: CSAQLGPYNEQFF.

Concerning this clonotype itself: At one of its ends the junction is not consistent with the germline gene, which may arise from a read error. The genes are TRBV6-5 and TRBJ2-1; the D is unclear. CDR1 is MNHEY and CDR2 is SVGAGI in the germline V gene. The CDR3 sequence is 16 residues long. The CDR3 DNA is TGTGTCAGCGTCCCGCGAGGAAGGCTCGGGTGCAATGAGCAGTTCTTC. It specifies CVSVPRGRLGCNEQFF.

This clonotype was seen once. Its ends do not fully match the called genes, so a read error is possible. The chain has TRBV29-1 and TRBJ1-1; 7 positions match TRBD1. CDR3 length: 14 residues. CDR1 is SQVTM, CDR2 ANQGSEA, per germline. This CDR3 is CSVALRDSNTEALF. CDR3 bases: TGCAGCGTTGCCCTCCGGGACAGCAACACTGAAGCTCTCTTC.